This T cell receptor beta chain was recorded in a study of blood T cell repertoires in COVID-19. Study-wide background: Samples of COVID-19 (acute and convalescent) were obtained from the United States, Italy and Spain. T cells, B-cell-depleted T cells, or PBMCs provided the cDNA or gDNA that served as material.

Original handling: Using reference gene primer amplification, nucleated cell counts were estimated. Measured with immunoSEQ multiplex PCR; TCRdb has only the in-frame clones, and not every one. The V and J calls and clone size come from that table; D and trimming were worked out from the DNA. Of roughly 180,000 clones in the sample, roughly 86% were seen once. The CDR3 length is 14 residues. The V and J ends lost 6 bases and 4 bases respectively, with 14 bases between them. Germline CDR1 reads SNHLY; CDR2 reads FYNNEI. The sample taken for sequencing was peripheral blood. The source is a woman in her twenties or thirties with active or convalescent COVID-19. The chain carries TRBV2 and TRBJ2-3; D perhaps matches TRBD1 (5 bases). The DNA of the CDR3 is TGTGCCAGCAGAGTCCTTCAGGGTTCAGATACGCAGTATTTT. Its protein product is CASRVLQGSDTQYF.